This T cell receptor (beta chain) was observed in a study of CD8+ T cells in alopecia areata. Whole-study findings and limits: Clonality in lesional scalp, especially alopecia totalis/universalis, exceeded that of normal scalp. When scalp samples are sequenced, resident alphabeta T cells of normal skin are also captured.

Reverse transcribed after extraction, RNA yielded cDNA as the sequencing template. TCRdb keeps only in-frame clones here, not all; method: immunoSEQ multiplex PCR. This sample has approximately 30,000 clones, with roughly 58% found just once. The CDR3 has 16 residues. Sampling of alopecia areata patients yielded lesional scalp punch biopsies as well as peripheral blood. From PBMCs, CD4+ and CD8+ T cells were sorted. This clone was counted between two and nine times. Its matching antigen is unknown. The chain combines TRBV21-1 with TRBJ1-4; the table calls TRBD1, which could not be checked here. TRBV21-1 corresponds to a pseudogene. The sequencing input was NKG2D-high CD8+ T cells sorted from blood. This TCR derives from a human donor with alopecia areata. The DNA for the CDR3 is TGTGCCAGCAGCCCAAGTGGGGACAGGGGTAATGAAAAACTGTTTTTT. Translating gives CASSPSGDRGNEKLFF.